This T cell receptor beta chain appears in the sequencing data of a study of neurological immune-mediated disorders. With 2 bases clipped from V and 5 bases from J, the junction kept 14 bases outside the gene matches. The germline gives CDR1 SGHRS, CDR2 YFSETQ. The CDR3 sequence is 18 residues long. Each CDR3 protein is one row after TCRdb ran MiXCR on the 5' RACE reads. The table lists roughly 44,000 distinct CDR3 sequences, about 6% of them singletons. This clonotype was detected many times. This receptor was identified in a woman in her thirties or forties in good health. The sample was CD4+ T cells from blood. The chain uses TRBV5-1 and TRBJ2-7; 12 bases are shared with TRBD2. The CDR3 DNA is TGCGCCAGCAGCTTTGTAGCAGCGACTAGCGGGAGTTCCAACGAGCAGTACTTC. Its translation is CASSFVAATSGSSNEQYF.